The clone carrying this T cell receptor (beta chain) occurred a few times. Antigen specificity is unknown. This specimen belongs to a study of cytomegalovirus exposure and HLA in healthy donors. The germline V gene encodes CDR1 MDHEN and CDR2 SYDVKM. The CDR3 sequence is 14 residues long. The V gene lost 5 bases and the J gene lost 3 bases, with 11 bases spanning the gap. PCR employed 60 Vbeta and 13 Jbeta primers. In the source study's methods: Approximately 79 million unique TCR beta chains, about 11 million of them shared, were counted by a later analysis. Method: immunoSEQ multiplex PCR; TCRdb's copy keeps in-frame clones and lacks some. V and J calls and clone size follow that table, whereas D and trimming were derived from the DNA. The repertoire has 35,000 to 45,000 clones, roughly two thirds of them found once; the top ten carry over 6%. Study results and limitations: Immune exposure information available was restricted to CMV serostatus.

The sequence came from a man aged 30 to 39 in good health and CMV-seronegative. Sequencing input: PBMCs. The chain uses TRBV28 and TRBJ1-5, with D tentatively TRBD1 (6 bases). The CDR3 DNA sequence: TGTGCCAGCAGTCTCTACAGGGACAATCAGCCCCAGCATTTT. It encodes CASSLYRDNQPQHF.